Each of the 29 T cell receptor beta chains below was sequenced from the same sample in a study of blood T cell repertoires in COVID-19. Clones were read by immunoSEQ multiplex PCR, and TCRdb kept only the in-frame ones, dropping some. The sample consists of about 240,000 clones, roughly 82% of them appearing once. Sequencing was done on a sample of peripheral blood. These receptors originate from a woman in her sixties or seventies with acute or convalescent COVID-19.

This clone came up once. The CDR3 DNA follows: TGTGCCAGCAGTTACCCAGAGCGGGGGGGCGGGGAGCTGTTTTTT. Translation gives CASSYPERGGGELFF. The rearrangement links TRBV6-6 to TRBJ2-2; 10 bases line up with TRBD2. Germline CDR1 and CDR2: MNHNY and SVGAGI (reference sequence). The V and J ends lost 2 bases and 7 bases, in that order; junction bases with no gene match: 4. CDR3 size: 15 residues.

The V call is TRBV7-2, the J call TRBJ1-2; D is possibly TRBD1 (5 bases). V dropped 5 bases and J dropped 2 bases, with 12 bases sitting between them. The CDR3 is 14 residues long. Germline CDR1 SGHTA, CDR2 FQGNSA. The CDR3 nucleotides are TGTGCCAGCAGCCGTACAGGAGTCAACTATGGCTACACCTTC. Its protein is CASSRTGVNYGYTF.

The DNA for the CDR3 is TGTGCCAGTAGTGCACAATACAGGGTTGAGACCCAGTACTTC. It yields the protein CASSAQYRVETQYF. The V call is TRBV19, the J call TRBJ2-5; TRBD1 might be the D (6 bases). V was clipped by 5 bases and J by 5 bases, with 15 bases between them. CDR1 is LNHDA, CDR2 SQIVND, per germline (reference sequence). CDR3 length: 14 amino acids.

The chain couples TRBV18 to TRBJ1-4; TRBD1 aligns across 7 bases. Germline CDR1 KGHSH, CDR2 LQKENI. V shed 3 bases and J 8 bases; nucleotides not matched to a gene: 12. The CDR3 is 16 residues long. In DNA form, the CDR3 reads TGTGCCAGCTCACCTATTGGCCGACAGGGAGGAGAAAAACTGTTTTTT. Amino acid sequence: CASSPIGRQGGEKLFF.

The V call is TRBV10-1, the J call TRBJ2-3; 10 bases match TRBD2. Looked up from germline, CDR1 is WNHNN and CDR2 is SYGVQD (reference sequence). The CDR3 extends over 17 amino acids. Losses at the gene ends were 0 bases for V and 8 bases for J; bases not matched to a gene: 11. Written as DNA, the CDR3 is TGCGCCAGCAGTGAGTCGCTAGCGGGGGTGCCGAGTGGTACGCAGTATTTT. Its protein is CASSESLAGVPSGTQYF.

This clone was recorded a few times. The CDR3 is CASSLSMGNTIYF. The CDR3 DNA reads TGTGCCAGCAGCCTTAGCATGGGAAACACCATATATTTT. This chain joins TRBV13 and TRBJ1-3, with unresolved D. From germline, CDR1 is PRHDT and CDR2 FYEKMQ (reference sequence). CDR3 length: 13 amino acids. V lost 5 bases, J lost 4 bases, and 9 bases lay in between.

CDR3 bases: TGTGCCAGCAGTTTCCGACAGGTCAACTCCTACGAGCAGTACTTC. Its protein is CASSFRQVNSYEQYF. The chain has TRBV6-2 or TRBV6-3 and TRBJ2-7; D may be TRBD1 (6 bases). V was shortened by 4 bases and J by 0 bases, with 13 bases between the two germline ends. Per the germline V gene, CDR1 is MNHEY and CDR2 is SVGEGT. This CDR3 is built from 15 residues.

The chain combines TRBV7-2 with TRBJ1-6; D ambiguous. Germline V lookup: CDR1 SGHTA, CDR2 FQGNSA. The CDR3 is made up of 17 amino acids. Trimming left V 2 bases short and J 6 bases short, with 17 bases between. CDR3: CASSLRLLRQINSPLHF. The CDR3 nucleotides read TGTGCCAGCAGCTTACGTTTATTGCGGCAGATTAATTCACCCCTCCACTTT.

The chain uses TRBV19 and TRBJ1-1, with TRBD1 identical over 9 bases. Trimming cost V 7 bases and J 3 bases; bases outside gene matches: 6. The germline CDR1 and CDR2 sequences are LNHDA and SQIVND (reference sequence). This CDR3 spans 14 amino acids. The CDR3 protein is CASIPRDRDTEAFF. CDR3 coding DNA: TGTGCCAGTATCCCCCGGGACAGGGACACTGAAGCTTTCTTT.

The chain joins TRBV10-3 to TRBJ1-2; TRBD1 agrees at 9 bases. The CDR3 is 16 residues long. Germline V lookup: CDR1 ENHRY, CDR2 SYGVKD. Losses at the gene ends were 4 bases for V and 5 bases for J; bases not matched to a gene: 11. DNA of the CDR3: TGTGCCATCAGTGCCATCGGACAGGGGATAGGGTATGGCTACACCTTC. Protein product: CAISAIGQGIGYGYTF.

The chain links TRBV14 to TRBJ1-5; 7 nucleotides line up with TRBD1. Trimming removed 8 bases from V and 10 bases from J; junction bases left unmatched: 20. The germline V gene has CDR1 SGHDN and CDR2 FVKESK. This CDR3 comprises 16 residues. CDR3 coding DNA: TGTGCCAGCCGGGAGCAGGACAGGCCTAACGAGGGACCCCAGCATTTT. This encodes CASREQDRPNEGPQHF.

In DNA form, the CDR3 reads TGTGCCAGTAGTTCCCAGTGGACACCCGTAACGCTAGGAGAGACCCAGTACTTC. Translated: CASSSQWTPVTLGETQYF. The chain has TRBV19 and TRBJ2-5; tentative D call: TRBD1 (5 bases). Germline lookup yields CDR1 LNHDA and CDR2 SQIVND (reference sequence). V lost 5 bases to trimming and J lost 4 bases, with 26 bases between them. The CDR3 extends over 18 amino acids.

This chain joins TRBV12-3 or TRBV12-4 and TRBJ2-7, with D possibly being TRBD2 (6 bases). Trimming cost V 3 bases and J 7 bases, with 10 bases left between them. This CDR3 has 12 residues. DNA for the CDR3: TGTGCCAGCAGTTTCGTGGAGGGTGAGCAGTACTTC. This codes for CASSFVEGEQYF.

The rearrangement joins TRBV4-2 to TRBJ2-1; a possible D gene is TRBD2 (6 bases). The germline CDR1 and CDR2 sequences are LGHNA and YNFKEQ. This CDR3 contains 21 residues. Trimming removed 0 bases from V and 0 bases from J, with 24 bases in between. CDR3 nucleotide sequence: TGTGCCAGCAGCCAAGATAGCCCCCCGAGGGGCGGGGCTAGCTCCTACAATGAGCAGTTCTTC. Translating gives CASSQDSPPRGGASSYNEQFF.

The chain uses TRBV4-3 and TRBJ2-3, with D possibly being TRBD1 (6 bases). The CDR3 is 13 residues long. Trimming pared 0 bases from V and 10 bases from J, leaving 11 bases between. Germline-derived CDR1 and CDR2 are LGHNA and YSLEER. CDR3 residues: CASSQDMQGPQYF. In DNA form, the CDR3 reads TGCGCCAGCAGCCAAGATATGCAGGGGCCGCAGTATTTT.

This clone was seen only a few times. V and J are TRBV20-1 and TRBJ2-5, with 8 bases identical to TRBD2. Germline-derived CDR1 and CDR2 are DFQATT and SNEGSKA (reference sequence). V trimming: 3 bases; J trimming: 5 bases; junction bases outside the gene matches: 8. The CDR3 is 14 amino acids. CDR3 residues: CSASLVAGRETQYF. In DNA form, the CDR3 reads TGCAGTGCTAGTTTGGTAGCGGGGAGGGAGACCCAGTACTTC.

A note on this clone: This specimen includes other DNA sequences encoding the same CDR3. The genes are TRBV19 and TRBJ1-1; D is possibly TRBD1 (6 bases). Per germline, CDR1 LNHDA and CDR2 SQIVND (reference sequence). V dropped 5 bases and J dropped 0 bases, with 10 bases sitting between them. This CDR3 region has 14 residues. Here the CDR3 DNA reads TGTGCCAGTAGTCTAGGACAGATGAACACTGAAGCTTTCTTT. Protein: CASSLGQMNTEAFF.

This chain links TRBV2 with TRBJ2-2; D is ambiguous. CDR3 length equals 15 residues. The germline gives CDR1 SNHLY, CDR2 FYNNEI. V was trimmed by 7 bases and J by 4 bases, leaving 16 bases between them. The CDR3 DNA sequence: TGTGCCAGCAAGCCCCAGGCCACAACCACCGGGGAGCTGTTTTTT. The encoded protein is CASKPQATTTGELFF.

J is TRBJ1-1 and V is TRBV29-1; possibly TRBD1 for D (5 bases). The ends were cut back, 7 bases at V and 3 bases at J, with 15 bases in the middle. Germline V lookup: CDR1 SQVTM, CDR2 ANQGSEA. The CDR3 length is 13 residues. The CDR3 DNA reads TGCAGCGCTAGGAAGGGGTGGGACACTGAAGCTTTCTTT. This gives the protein CSARKGWDTEAFF.

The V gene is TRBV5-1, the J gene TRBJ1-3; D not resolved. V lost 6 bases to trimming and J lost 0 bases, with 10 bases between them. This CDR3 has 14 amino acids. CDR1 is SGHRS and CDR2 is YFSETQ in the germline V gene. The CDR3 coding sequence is TGCGCCAGCACCAAAGGGAGCTCTGGAAACACCATATATTTT. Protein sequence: CASTKGSSGNTIYF.

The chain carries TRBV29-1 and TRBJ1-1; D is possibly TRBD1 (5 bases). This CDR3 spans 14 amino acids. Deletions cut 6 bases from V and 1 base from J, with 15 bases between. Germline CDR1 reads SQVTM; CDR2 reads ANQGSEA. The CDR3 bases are TGCAGCGTAACAAGGGGACTGACGAACACTGAAGCTTTCTTT. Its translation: CSVTRGLTNTEAFF.

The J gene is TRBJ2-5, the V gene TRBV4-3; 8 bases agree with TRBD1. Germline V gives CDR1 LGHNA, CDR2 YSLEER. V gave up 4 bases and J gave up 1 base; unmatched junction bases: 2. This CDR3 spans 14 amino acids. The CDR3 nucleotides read TGCGCCAGCAGCCTTGGGACAGGCCAAGAGACCCAGTACTTC. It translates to CASSLGTGQETQYF.

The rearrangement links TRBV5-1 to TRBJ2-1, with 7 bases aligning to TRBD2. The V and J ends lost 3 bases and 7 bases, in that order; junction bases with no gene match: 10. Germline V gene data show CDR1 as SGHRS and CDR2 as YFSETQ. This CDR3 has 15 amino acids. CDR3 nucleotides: TGCGCCAGCAGCTCCCCAGCGGGAAAGGGTAATGAGCAGTTCTTC. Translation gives CASSSPAGKGNEQFF.

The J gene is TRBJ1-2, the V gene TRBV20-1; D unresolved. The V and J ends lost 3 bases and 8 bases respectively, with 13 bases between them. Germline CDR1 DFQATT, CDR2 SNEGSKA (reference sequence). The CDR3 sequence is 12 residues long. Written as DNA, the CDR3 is TGCAGTGCTAGTCGCGGTCAGAACGGCTACACCTTC. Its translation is CSASRGQNGYTF.

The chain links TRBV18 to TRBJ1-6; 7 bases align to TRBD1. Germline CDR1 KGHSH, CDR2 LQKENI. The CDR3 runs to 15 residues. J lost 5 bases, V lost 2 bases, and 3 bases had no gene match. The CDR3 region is CASSPGGGNNSPLHF. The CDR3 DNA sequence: TGTGCCAGCTCACCAGGAGGGGGCAATAATTCACCCCTCCACTTT.

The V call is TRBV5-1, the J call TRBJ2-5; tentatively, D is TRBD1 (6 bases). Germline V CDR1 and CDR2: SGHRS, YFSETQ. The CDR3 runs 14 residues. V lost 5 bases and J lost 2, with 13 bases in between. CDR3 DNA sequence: TGCGCCAGCAGTGTGGGACACTCACAAGAGACCCAGTACTTC. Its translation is CASSVGHSQETQYF.

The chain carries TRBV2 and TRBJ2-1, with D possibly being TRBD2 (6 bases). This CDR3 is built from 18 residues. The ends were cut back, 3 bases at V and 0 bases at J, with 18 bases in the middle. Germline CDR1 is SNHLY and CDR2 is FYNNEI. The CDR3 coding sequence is TGTGCCAGCAGTGAGTCTGCGGGGTTCACCCGCTCCTACAATGAGCAGTTCTTC. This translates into CASSESAGFTRSYNEQFF.

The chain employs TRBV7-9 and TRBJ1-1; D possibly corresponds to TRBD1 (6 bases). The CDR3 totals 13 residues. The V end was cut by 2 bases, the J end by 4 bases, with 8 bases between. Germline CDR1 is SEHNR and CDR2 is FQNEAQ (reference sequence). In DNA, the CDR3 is TGTGCCAGCAGCTTAACAGGGCTCACTGAAGCTTTCTTT. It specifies CASSLTGLTEAFF.

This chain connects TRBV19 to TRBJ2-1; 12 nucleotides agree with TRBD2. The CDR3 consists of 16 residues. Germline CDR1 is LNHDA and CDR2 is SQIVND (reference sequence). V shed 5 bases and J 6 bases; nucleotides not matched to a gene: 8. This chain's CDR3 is CASSVLTSGSFNEQFF. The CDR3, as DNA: TGTGCCAGTAGTGTCTTGACTAGCGGGAGCTTCAATGAGCAGTTCTTC.